This is a list of T cell receptor beta chains from one sample in a study of blood T cells in healthy people across ages. TCRdb used MiXCR to reprocess the 5' RACE reads, holding one entry per CDR3 protein. The profile covers 1,500,000 or so distinct CDR3 sequences, with approximately 43% appearing a single time and just over 4% taken by the ten largest. Specimen: blood. All receptors come from a woman aged 18-35 years in good health. The CDR3 runs from the conserved cysteine through the conserved F or W. A D gene is named only where the DNA matches it firmly. Size is omitted from some rows. Given values are once, few, many or a class for expanded clones.

V gene	D gene	J gene	clone size	CDR3 DNA	CDR3 protein
TRBV10-3	-	TRBJ1-1	few	TGTGCCATCAGTGAGTCGCCGGAGATGAACACTGAAGCTTTCTTT	CAISESPEMNTEAFF
TRBV9	TRBD1	TRBJ1-6	-	TGTGCCAGCAGCGTACTGACAGGGAATTCACCCCTCCACTTT	CASSVLTGNSPLHF
TRBV5-1	TRBD1	TRBJ1-1	-	TGCGCCAGCAGCTTGGGACAGGGCCACGCAGTGAACACTGAAGCTTTCTTT	CASSLGQGHAVNTEAFF
TRBV12-3/TRBV12-4	TRBD1	TRBJ2-4	-	TGTGCCAGCAGTCCCCGACAGGGGGCCAAAAACATTCAGTACTTC	CASSPRQGAKNIQYF
TRBV7-2	-	TRBJ1-2	few	TGTGCCAGCAGCCCGTCCGGGTCAGGGAACTATGGCTACACCTTC	CASSPSGSGNYGYTF
TRBV4-2	-	TRBJ1-5	few	TGTGCCAGCAGCTCAGGAAGGGAACTTGAAAGTCCCCAGCATTTT	CASSSGRELESPQHF
TRBV7-2	TRBD2	TRBJ2-7	-	TGTGCCAGCAGTCAAGGACTAGCGGGGGGGACGTTCTACGAGCAGTACTTC	CASSQGLAGGTFYEQYF
TRBV11-2	-	TRBJ2-1	-	TGTGCCAGCATCGGAGCAGGGCCGGGGTACAATGAGCAGTTCTTC	CASIGAGPGYNEQFF
TRBV20-1	-	TRBJ2-7	once	TGCAGTGCTAACCCCCCTCGGGGGAAGCAGTACTTC	CSANPPRGKQYF
TRBV9	TRBD1	TRBJ2-1	few	TGTGCCAGCACCCTAGGAACAGGGGCCTACAATGAGCAGTTCTTC	CASTLGTGAYNEQFF
TRBV27	-	TRBJ2-2	few	TGTGCCAGCAGTCTGAATTTTGGGTGGCCGAACACCGGGGAGCTGTTTTTT	CASSLNFGWPNTGELFF
TRBV18	-	TRBJ1-2	-	TGTGCCGGCTCACCTAGGGACATTACCGGCTACACCTTC	CAGSPRDITGYTF
TRBV7-2	-	TRBJ2-2	-	TGTGCCAGCAGCTTAGGCTATGGAAACACCGGGGAGCTGTTTTTT	CASSLGYGNTGELFF
TRBV29-1	TRBD2	TRBJ2-1	few	TGCAGCGCCCGGGAGGGCTTCAGCTCCTACAATGAGCAGTTCTTC	CSAREGFSSYNEQFF
TRBV7-2	-	TRBJ1-5	once	TGTGCCAGCAGCTTAAACAATCAGCCCAAGCATTTT	CASSLNNQPKHF
TRBV4-3	-	TRBJ1-2	-	TGCGCCAGCAGCCCCGAGGAAAGGAGAGCTAACTATGGCTACACCTTC	CASSPEERRANYGYTF
TRBV6-1	TRBD1	TRBJ1-6	-	TGTGCCAGCAGATTCCGGGACAGCGTGCTCTCGGGGTCACCCCTCCACTTT	CASRFRDSVLSGSPLHF